Listed below are T cell receptor beta chains from one sample, sequenced in a study of shared clonotypes between healthy human individuals. This table comes from immunoSEQ multiplex PCR, and its TCRdb copy is limited to in-frame clones, with some not included. This repertoire shows about 2 million clones, 85% to 95% found once; its top ten account for about 0.13%. Sequencing was done on a sample of naive CD4+ T cells sorted from blood. All receptors derive from a man younger than 35 in good health. Each CDR3 is given with its conserved first and last residue. Fields, in order: CDR3 length, clone size, D gene, V gene, J gene, CDR3 protein, CDR3 DNA. The D gene is left open where the match is weak. Some rows mark clone size as missing; the rest say once, few, many or name a class of expanded clone.

14	-	-	TRBV19	TRBJ2-2	CASDEGLNTGELFF	TGTGCCAGTGATGAGGGGTTGAACACCGGGGAGCTGTTTTTT
18	-	TRBD1	TRBV4-3	TRBJ2-2	CASSQTVTGTGFAGELFF	TGCGCCAGCAGCCAGACCGTAACCGGGACAGGGTTTGCCGGGGAGCTGTTTTTT
14	-	-	TRBV29-1	TRBJ1-1	CSVVGGEMNTEAFF	TGCAGCGTTGTGGGGGGGGAAATGAACACTGAAGCTTTCTTT
16	once	-	TRBV29-1	TRBJ2-3	CSVEESGTLRTDTQYF	TGCAGCGTTGAAGAATCGGGGACACTCCGCACAGATACGCAGTATTTT
16	-	TRBD1	TRBV5-1	TRBJ2-7	CASSYDGQGKAYEQYF	TGCGCCAGCAGCTACGATGGACAGGGCAAAGCCTACGAGCAGTACTTC
14	-	TRBD1	TRBV13	TRBJ1-2	CASSSGTGVYGYTF	TGTGCCAGCAGCTCCGGGACAGGGGTTTATGGCTACACCTTC
15	-	TRBD1	TRBV5-1	TRBJ2-2	CASSPGGQGTGELFF	TGCGCCAGCAGCCCGGGGGGACAGGGCACCGGGGAGCTGTTTTTT
16	-	TRBD2	TRBV7-9	TRBJ2-7	CASSLSGAGGSYEQYF	TGTGCCAGCAGCTTAAGCGGAGCGGGAGGTTCCTACGAGCAGTACTTC
14	-	TRBD1	TRBV9	TRBJ1-4	CASSAGQEVEKLFF	TGTGCCAGCAGCGCCGGACAGGAGGTTGAAAAACTGTTTTTT
14	-	-	TRBV25-1	TRBJ2-3	CASSGATIPDTQYF	TGTGCCAGCAGTGGAGCAACTATTCCAGATACGCAGTATTTT
13	-	-	TRBV7-2	TRBJ2-2	CASSIDPPGELFF	TGTGCCAGCAGCATCGACCCCCCCGGGGAGCTGTTTTTT
16	-	TRBD1	TRBV7-2	TRBJ2-7	CASSLGSDRQGVEQYF	TGTGCCAGCAGCTTAGGTTCCGACCGACAGGGGGTAGAGCAGTACTTC
14	once	-	TRBV18	TRBJ1-2	CASSPSDGNYGYTF	TGTGCCAGCTCACCATCCGACGGGAACTATGGCTACACCTTC
13	-	-	TRBV30	TRBJ1-1	CAWGGDVGTEAFF	TGTGCCTGGGGCGGGGATGTAGGCACTGAAGCTTTCTTT
12	-	-	TRBV6-5	TRBJ1-3	CASTPSGNTIYF	TGTGCCAGCACCCCCTCTGGAAACACCATATATTTT
14	-	TRBD1	TRBV9	TRBJ2-7	CASSAGTGGYEQYF	TGTGCCAGCAGCGCAGGGACAGGGGGCTACGAGCAGTACTTC
15	-	TRBD2	TRBV4-1	TRBJ2-1	CASRHPRGAYNEQFF	TGCGCCAGCAGACACCCCCGGGGGGCCTACAATGAGCAGTTCTTC
14	few	-	TRBV28	TRBJ1-2	CASSSIDRPYGYTF	TGTGCCAGCAGTTCGATAGACAGGCCCTATGGCTACACCTTC
14	-	-	TRBV2	TRBJ1-3	CASSENHSGNTIYF	TGTGCCAGCAGTGAAAACCACTCTGGAAACACCATATATTTT
15	once	-	TRBV7-7	TRBJ2-5	CASSLAFNRPETQYF	TGTGCTAGCAGCTTAGCGTTTAACCGCCCAGAGACCCAGTACTTC
16	-	-	TRBV9	TRBJ1-3	CASSANPLSSGNTIYF	TGTGCCAGCAGCGCCAACCCCCTATCATCCGGAAACACCATATATTTT
14	-	-	TRBV6-1	TRBJ1-5	CASSETDSNQPQHF	TGTGCCAGCAGTGAAACAGATAGCAATCAGCCCCAGCATTTT
14	-	TRBD1	TRBV7-2	TRBJ2-7	CASSQGQGVDEQYF	TGTGCCAGCAGCCAGGGACAGGGGGTCGACGAGCAGTACTTC
17	-	-	TRBV6-1	TRBJ2-3	CASSEVLRGVSTDTQYF	TGTGCCAGCAGCGAAGTCCTGAGGGGAGTAAGCACAGATACGCAGTATTTT
15	-	-	TRBV11-2	TRBJ2-5	CASSSGTAARETQYF	TGTGCCAGCAGTTCCGGGACGGCGGCCCGAGAGACCCAGTACTTC
13	once	-	TRBV4-1	TRBJ2-5	CASSEGYWETQYF	TGCGCCAGCAGCGAAGGCTACTGGGAGACCCAGTACTTC
18	-	-	TRBV9	TRBJ2-6	CASSQAGRTISGANVLTF	TGTGCCAGCAGCCAGGCGGGACGGACCATCTCTGGGGCCAACGTCCTGACTTTC
13	-	-	TRBV7-9	TRBJ1-3	CASSPHKKNTIYF	TGTGCCAGCAGCCCACACAAGAAAAACACCATATATTTT
19	-	-	TRBV18	TRBJ1-4	CASSPGDIRLSAANEKLFF	TGTGCCAGCTCACCAGGGGATATCCGTCTGTCGGCAGCTAATGAAAAACTGTTTTTT
14	-	TRBD1	TRBV7-8	TRBJ2-7	CASSPGTGSYEQYF	TGTGCCAGCAGCCCTGGGACAGGATCCTACGAGCAGTACTTC
15	-	TRBD1	TRBV25-1	TRBJ1-3	CASSDAGTGAHTIYF	TGTGCCAGCAGTGATGCTGGGACAGGGGCCCACACCATATATTTT
15	-	-	TRBV6-5	TRBJ1-6	CASSYGTGSNSPLHF	TGTGCCAGCAGTTACGGAACAGGGTCTAATTCACCCCTCCACTTT
13	-	-	TRBV10-1	TRBJ1-1	CASRRDGDHEAFF	TGCGCCAGCAGAAGGGACGGCGACCACGAAGCTTTCTTT
14	-	-	TRBV5-1	TRBJ1-3	CASSPTLSGNTIYF	TGCGCCAGCAGCCCTACCTTATCTGGAAACACCATATATTTT
16	-	TRBD1	TRBV4-3	TRBJ1-6	CASSQEVGQGHSPLHF	TGCGCCAGCAGCCAAGAGGTCGGACAGGGGCATTCACCCCTCCACTTT
18	few	TRBD2	TRBV6-1	TRBJ2-3	CASSETPRTSGSTDTQYF	TGTGCCAGCAGTGAAACCCCCCGGACTAGCGGAAGCACAGATACGCAGTATTTT
16	-	TRBD2	TRBV7-9	TRBJ2-3	CASSSGLAGATDTQYF	TGTGCCAGCAGCTCTGGACTAGCGGGAGCTACAGATACGCAGTATTTT
14	-	TRBD1	TRBV10-1	TRBJ1-1	CASSESTGTDEAFF	TGCGCCAGCAGTGAGTCGACGGGGACAGATGAAGCTTTCTTT
15	-	TRBD1	TRBV6-5	TRBJ2-7	CASSYAGTGTYEQYF	TGTGCCAGCAGTTACGCCGGGACAGGCACCTACGAGCAGTACTTC
13	many	-	TRBV11-3	TRBJ2-7	CASSRGILGEQYF	TGTGCCAGCAGCCGTGGCATACTGGGCGAGCAGTACTTC
14	-	-	TRBV19	TRBJ2-7	CASSINPGPYEQYF	TGTGCCAGTAGTATTAATCCGGGTCCCTACGAGCAGTACTTC
14	-	-	TRBV21-1	TRBJ1-6	CASSALDPGPPLHF	TGTGCCAGCAGCGCATTGGACCCGGGGCCACCCCTCCACTTT
15	-	-	TRBV2	TRBJ2-3	CASSVTGLRADTQYF	TGTGCCAGCAGTGTAACGGGGCTTCGCGCAGATACGCAGTATTTT
19	-	-	TRBV15	TRBJ1-6	CATSRVRVKGARYNSPLHF	TGTGCCACCAGCAGAGTACGGGTCAAGGGTGCCCGTTATAATTCACCCCTCCACTTT
14	-	-	TRBV11-3	TRBJ2-3	CASSPEGSSDTQYF	TGTGCCAGCAGCCCAGAGGGTTCGTCAGATACGCAGTATTTT
14	-	TRBD1	TRBV7-2	TRBJ1-4	CASSLTGTGEKLFF	TGTGCCAGCAGCTTGACCGGGACAGGAGAAAAACTGTTTTTT
15	-	-	TRBV5-1	TRBJ2-3	CASSSSSPSTDTQYF	TGCGCCAGCAGCTCATCTTCCCCTTCGACAGATACGCAGTATTTT
14	once	-	TRBV5-1	TRBJ2-6	CASSSDPGANVLTF	TGCGCCAGCAGCTCTGACCCTGGGGCCAACGTCCTGACTTTC
15	-	-	TRBV4-3	TRBJ1-2	CASSQDLRGTVGYTF	TGCGCCAGCAGCCAAGATCTGCGGGGCACTGTTGGCTACACCTTC
15	-	-	TRBV19	TRBJ1-3	CATMAQGLGGNTIYF	TGTGCCACTATGGCCCAGGGATTGGGTGGAAACACCATATATTTT
14	once	-	TRBV19	TRBJ2-6	CASSIGFGANVLTF	TGTGCCAGTAGTATAGGATTTGGGGCCAACGTCCTGACTTTC
15	-	-	TRBV6-1	TRBJ1-5	CASSRSQGNNQPQHF	TGTGCCAGCAGTCGGTCACAGGGAAACAATCAGCCCCAGCATTTT
15	-	-	TRBV5-4	TRBJ2-5	CASSLGTTSQETQYF	TGTGCCAGCAGCTTGGGGACTACTTCCCAAGAGACCCAGTACTTC
15	-	TRBD2	TRBV30	TRBJ2-6	CAWAGGGPGANVLTF	TGTGCCTGGGCAGGCGGGGGGCCTGGGGCCAACGTCCTGACTTTC
13	-	-	TRBV6-6	TRBJ2-7	CASSSPGLGGQYF	TGTGCCAGCAGTTCACCAGGCCTAGGTGGGCAGTACTTC